The text below deals with one T cell receptor (beta chain). Germline V gene sequence: CDR1 SGHAT, CDR2 FQNNGV. The V end lost 6 bases, the J end lost 6 bases, and 14 bases lay between the germline ends. This CDR3 spans 13 amino acids. Repertoires were generated with immunoSEQ multiplex PCR, while TCRdb's copy carries only in-frame clones and drops some. Of approximately 210,000 clones listed, around 84% are singletons. This sample stems from a study of blood T cell repertoires in COVID-19. Study context: T cells, B-cell-depleted T cells, or PBMCs provided the cDNA or gDNA that served as material.

This rearrangement joins TRBV11-2 to TRBJ1-2; possible D gene TRBD1, 5 bases. Material: PBMCs or T cells enriched from blood (not recorded which). The clonotype originates from a man aged 30 to 39 with acute COVID-19. The CDR3 reads CASRKTDGDGYTF. CDR3 DNA: TGTGCCAGCAGGAAGACAGATGGAGATGGCTACACCTTC.